Here is one T cell receptor (beta chain) with its context. The antigen remains unidentified. The CDR3 is 16 amino acids. Germline CDR1 is MDHEN and CDR2 is SYDVKM. The junction had 16 bases not matched to a gene; V was cut back by 7 bases and J by 5 bases. The data originate from a study of PD-L1 blockade in urothelial cancer. Study background: Patients commenced intravenous atezolizumab, 1,200 mg every 3 weeks, in 2014. Study findings and constraints: More expansion of tumor-associated blood clones, seen at 3 weeks, marked durable-benefit patients.

Time point denoted: peripheral blood 6 weeks after treatment start. Between 1 and 8 samples per patient were obtained, pretreatment and on-treatment. Using immunoSEQ multiplex PCR, the repertoire was profiled, and TCRdb retains in-frame clones only, with some absent. This table holds about 43,000 clones, around 82% found once. The sample in question was PBMCs, obtained around atezolizumab (anti-PD-L1) treatment. The chain links TRBV28 to TRBJ1-1, with 7 bases lining up with TRBD1. The TCR originated in a man aged 60 to 75 with urothelial cancer. This chain's CDR3 is CASTSRAYRGGTEAFF. CDR3 coding DNA: TGTGCCAGCACCTCGAGGGCCTACAGGGGCGGGACTGAAGCTTTCTTT.